Below are 13 T cell receptor beta chains sequenced from a single sample in a study of vaccination effects on CD4 cells after COVID-19. Viral peptide pool expansion of antigen-specific CD4+ T cells preceded sequencing in the ViraFEST assay. When around 10 days of culture had elapsed, CD4+ T cells were isolated. The participants, recipients of two vaccine doses, got either BNT162b2 or mRNA-1273. This table comes from immunoSEQ multiplex PCR, and its TCRdb copy is limited to in-frame clones, with some not included. The repertoire holds fewer than 40,000 clones, with roughly 79% as singletons. These receptors' targets are unknown. Sequencing used CD4+ T cells from PBMCs cultured with HCoV-NL63 spike peptides, obtained after COVID-19 vaccination. The receptor source for this set is a human donor who received a COVID-19 vaccine. Some clones in this sample may be carry-over from other donors' samples.

The chain combines TRBV7-3 with TRBJ2-6; possibly TRBD1 for D (6 bases). Trimming took 2 bases from V and 0 from J, leaving 14 bases between them. This CDR3 is built from 18 residues. Germline assignment: CDR1 SGHTA and CDR2 FQGTGA. This CDR3 is CASSLLGQTNSGANVLTF. The CDR3 bases are TGTGCCAGCAGCTTATTGGGACAAACTAACTCTGGGGCCAACGTCCTGACTTTC.

This clone was found a few times. This chain links TRBV24-1 with TRBJ1-5, with D perhaps matching TRBD1 (5 bases). V lost 5 bases and J lost 3, with 13 bases in between. CDR1 is KGHDR and CDR2 is SFDVKD in the germline V gene. The CDR3 runs 15 residues. DNA of the CDR3: TGTGCCACCAGTGCTACCGACAGACTCAATCAGCCCCAGCATTTT. This sequence encodes CATSATDRLNQPQHF.

The V and J genes are TRBV12-3 or TRBV12-4 and TRBJ1-2; D is undetermined. V was cut by 3 bases and J by 4 bases, with 9 bases left in between. This CDR3 is built from 13 residues. CDR3 sequence reads: CASSFGRTYGYTF. CDR3 nucleotides: TGTGCCAGCAGTTTTGGTCGGACCTATGGCTACACCTTC.

The J gene is TRBJ2-4, the V gene TRBV18, with 14 bases aligning to TRBD2. The germline gives CDR1 KGHSH, CDR2 LQKENI. The V gene end was trimmed by 1 base and the J gene end by 8 bases; junction bases not matched to a gene: 7. The CDR3 is 17 amino acids. Here the CDR3 DNA reads TGTGCCAGCTCACCACGGACTAGCGGGGGGATAAGGGACATTCAGTACTTC. Translation gives CASSPRTSGGIRDIQYF.

This clone was recorded once. The chain carries TRBV6-5 and TRBJ1-4; 9 bases map to TRBD1. The CDR3 loop spans 16 amino acids. V shed 2 bases, J shed 7 bases, and the junction held 8 bases outside the gene matches. Germline V gives CDR1 MNHEY, CDR2 SVGAGI. As DNA, the CDR3 is TGTGCCAGCAGTTACGGGGACAGGGTATCGGGTGAAAAACTGTTTTTT. It codes for CASSYGDRVSGEKLFF.

This chain uses TRBV24-1 with TRBJ1-5; D is undetermined. Trimming removed 2 bases from V and 6 bases from J, with 16 bases in between. The CDR3 spans 16 residues. The germline V gene encodes CDR1 KGHDR and CDR2 SFDVKD. The CDR3 sequence is CATSDSTVPKSQPQHF. CDR3 DNA: TGTGCCACCAGTGATTCCACAGTCCCCAAGAGTCAGCCCCAGCATTTT.

This clone came up once. The chain uses TRBV6-4 and TRBJ1-5; D unresolved. In germline, CDR1 is MRHNA, CDR2 SNTAGT. This CDR3 is 13 amino acids long. V gave up 6 bases and J gave up 3 bases, with 9 bases separating them. The CDR3 bases are TGTGCCAGCAGGGAACAGCCCAATCAGCCCCAGCATTTT. Protein: CASREQPNQPQHF.

This chain links TRBV6-6 with TRBJ2-3; the match to TRBD2 covers 8 bases. The CDR3 covers 14 residues. V was clipped by 1 base and J by 6 bases; unmatched bases: 3. From germline, CDR1 is MNHNY and CDR2 SVGAGI (reference sequence). CDR3 DNA: TGTGCCAGCAGTTACTTACAGCGGGGGGATACGCAGTATTTT. This encodes CASSYLQRGDTQYF.

The V and J genes are TRBV12-3 or TRBV12-4 and TRBJ2-3; D is uncertain. CDR3 length: 12 amino acids. V dropped 4 bases and J dropped 10 bases, with 12 bases sitting between them. Written as DNA, the CDR3 is TGTGCCAGCAGTTCTCCCCCCCTGCCGCAGTATTTT. It translates to CASSSPPLPQYF.

This clone is a singleton in its sample. V and J are TRBV3-1 (or the pseudogene TRBV3-2) and TRBJ1-1, with no clear D. The CDR3 sequence is 12 residues long. The germline gives CDR1 LGHDT, CDR2 YNNKEL (reference sequence). The V and J ends lost 0 bases and 5 bases respectively, with 4 bases between them. The CDR3 coding sequence is TGTGCCAGCAGCCAAGATGGGACTGAAGCTTTCTTT. Protein: CASSQDGTEAFF.

V gene TRBV19 combines with J gene TRBJ2-5; D is undetermined. This CDR3 is 12 amino acids long. Germline loops: CDR1 LNHDA, CDR2 SQIVND (reference sequence). V was cut by 2 bases and J by 5 bases, with 6 bases left in between. CDR3 bases: TGTGCCAGTAGTATACAAGGGGAGACCCAGTACTTC. As protein: CASSIQGETQYF.

This clone is a singleton in its sample. V is TRBV18 and J is TRBJ1-1; TRBD1 matches 7 bases. The trim removed 4 bases at V and 3 bases at J, leaving 5 bases unmatched. Germline-derived CDR1 and CDR2 are KGHSH and LQKENI. The CDR3 runs to 14 residues. CDR3 sequence (DNA): TGTGCCAGCTCACTGCGACAGGGTTACACTGAAGCTTTCTTT. Translation gives CASSLRQGYTEAFF.

This clone has only a few counts. The V call is TRBV15, the J call TRBJ1-3; D remains ambiguous. Trimming stripped 3 bases from V and 2 bases from J, with 8 bases between. The CDR3 covers 14 residues. Looked up from germline, CDR1 is LNHNV and CDR2 is YYDKDF (reference sequence). Written as DNA, the CDR3 is TGTGCCACCAGCAGCCAAGCCACTGGAAACACCATATATTTT. It encodes CATSSQATGNTIYF. The complete variable domain, with remaining parts taken from reference TRBV15 and TRBJ1-3, reads DAMVIQNPRYQVTQFGKPVTLSCSQTLNHNVMYWYQQKSSQAPKLLFHYYDKDFNNEADTPDNFQSRRPNTSFCFLDIRSPGLGDTAMYLCATSSQATGNTIYFGEGSWLTVV.